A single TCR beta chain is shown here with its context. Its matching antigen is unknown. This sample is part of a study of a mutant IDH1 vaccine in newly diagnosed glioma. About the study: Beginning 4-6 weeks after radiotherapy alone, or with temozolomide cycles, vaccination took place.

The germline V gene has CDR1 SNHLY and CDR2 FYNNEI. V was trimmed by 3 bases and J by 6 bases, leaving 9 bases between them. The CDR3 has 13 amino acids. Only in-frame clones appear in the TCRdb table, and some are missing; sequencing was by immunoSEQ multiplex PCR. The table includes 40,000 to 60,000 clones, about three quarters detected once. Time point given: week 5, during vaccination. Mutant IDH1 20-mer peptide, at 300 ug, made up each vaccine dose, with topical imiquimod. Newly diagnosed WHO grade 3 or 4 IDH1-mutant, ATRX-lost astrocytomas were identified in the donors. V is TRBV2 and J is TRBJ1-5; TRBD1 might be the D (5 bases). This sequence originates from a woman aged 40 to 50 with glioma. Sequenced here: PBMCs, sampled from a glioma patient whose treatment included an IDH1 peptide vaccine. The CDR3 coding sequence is TGTGCCAGCAGTGACAGGGCTGGTCAGCCCCAGCATTTT. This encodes CASSDRAGQPQHF.